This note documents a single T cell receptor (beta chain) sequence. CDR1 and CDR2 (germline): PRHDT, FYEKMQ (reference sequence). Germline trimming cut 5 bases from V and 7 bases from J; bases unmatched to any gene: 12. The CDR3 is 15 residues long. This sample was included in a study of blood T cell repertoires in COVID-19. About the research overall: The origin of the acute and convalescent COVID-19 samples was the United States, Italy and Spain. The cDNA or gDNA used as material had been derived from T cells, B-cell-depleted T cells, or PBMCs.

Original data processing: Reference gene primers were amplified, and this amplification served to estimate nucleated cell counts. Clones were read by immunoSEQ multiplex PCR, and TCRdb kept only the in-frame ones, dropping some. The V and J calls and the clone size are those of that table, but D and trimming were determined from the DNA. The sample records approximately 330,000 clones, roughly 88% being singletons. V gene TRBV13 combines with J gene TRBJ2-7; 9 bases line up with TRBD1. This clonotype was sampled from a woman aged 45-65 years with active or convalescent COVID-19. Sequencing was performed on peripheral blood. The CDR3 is CASSTRDRAAEEQYF. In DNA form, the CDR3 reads TGTGCCAGCAGCACCCGGGACAGGGCAGCCGAGGAGCAGTACTTC.